This T cell receptor beta chain is from a study of blood T cell repertoires in COVID-19. Looking at the study overall: From the United States, Italy and Spain came samples of acute and convalescent COVID-19. The analysed material was cDNA or gDNA that came from T cells, B-cell-depleted T cells, or PBMCs.

The V and J ends lost 3 bases and 5 bases, in that order; junction bases with no gene match: 6. The CDR3 loop spans 15 amino acids. The germline gives CDR1 LGHNT, CDR2 FRNRAP. Per the original data handling: Researchers report that nucleated cell counts were estimated from reference gene primer amplification. Assay used: immunoSEQ multiplex PCR; TCRdb lists only in-frame clones, some missing. V and J calls and clone size come straight from that table; D and trimming were deduced from the DNA. The sample holds some 320,000 clones; around 88% are singletons and the top ten take 6.9%. This receptor was obtained from a woman aged 30 to 39 who had recovered from COVID-19. The V and J genes are TRBV12-5 and TRBJ1-4, with 7 bases lining up with TRBD1. Sequenced: peripheral blood. The CDR3 region is CASGLPGQFNEKLFF. Written as DNA, the CDR3 is TGTGCTAGTGGTTTACCGGGACAGTTCAATGAAAAACTGTTTTTT.